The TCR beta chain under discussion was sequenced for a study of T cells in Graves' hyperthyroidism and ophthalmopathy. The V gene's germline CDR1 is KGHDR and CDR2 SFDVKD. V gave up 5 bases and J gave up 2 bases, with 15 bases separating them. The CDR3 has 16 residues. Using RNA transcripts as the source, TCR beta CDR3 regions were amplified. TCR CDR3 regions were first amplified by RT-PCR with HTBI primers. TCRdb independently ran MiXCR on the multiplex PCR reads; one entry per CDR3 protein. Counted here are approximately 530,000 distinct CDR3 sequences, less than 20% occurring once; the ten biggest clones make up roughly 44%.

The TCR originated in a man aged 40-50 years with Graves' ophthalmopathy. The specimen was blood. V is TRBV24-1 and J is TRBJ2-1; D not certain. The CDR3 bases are TGTGCCACCAGTGGTGGGCTGAGGAACACCTACAATGAGCAGTTCTTC. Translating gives CATSGGLRNTYNEQFF.